These T cell receptor beta chains were read from a single sample in a study of neurological immune-mediated disorders. TCRdb processed the 5' RACE reads anew with MiXCR; each CDR3 protein has one entry. The data hold under 50,000 distinct CDR3 sequences, with less than 15% observed a single time. Sample: PBMCs. The receptors were sampled from a male donor with HTLV-1-associated myelopathy (HAM/TSP). CDR3s include the opening cysteine and the closing phenylalanine or tryptophan. The order of the fields is D gene, clone size, J gene, V gene, CDR3 protein, CDR3 DNA. D genes are given only for firm matches. A clone size is listed for some rows: how often the clone was seen (once, few, many), or a class if it is expanded.

>-|many|TRBJ2-7|TRBV29-1
CSVVTAYEQYF
TGCAGCGTTGTAACTGCTTACGAGCAGTACTTC
>TRBD1|many|TRBJ1-3|TRBV20-1
CSASDRGHGNTIYF
TGCAGTGCTAGTGATAGGGGGCATGGAAACACCATATATTTT
>-|many|TRBJ1-1|TRBV5-1
CASSLEGSTEAFF
TGCGCCAGCAGCTTGGAGGGGTCCACTGAAGCTTTCTTT
>-|many|TRBJ2-5|TRBV6-1
CASSEAMGHQETQYF
TGTGCCAGCAGTGAAGCTATGGGACACCAAGAGACCCAGTACTTC
>-|many|TRBJ1-1|TRBV7-2
CASSVSWGNTEAFF
TGTGCCAGCAGCGTAAGCTGGGGGAACACTGAAGCTTTCTTT
>-|few|TRBJ2-5|TRBV11-2
CASSEGPVYQETQYF
TGTGCCAGCAGCGAGGGACCCGTGTACCAAGAGACCCAGTACTTC
>-|many|TRBJ2-5|TRBV5-6
CASTFGETQYF
TGTGCCAGCACCTTTGGGGAGACCCAGTACTTC
>-|many|TRBJ1-1|TRBV5-1
CASSANSGDTEAFF
TGCGCCAGCAGCGCAAATTCAGGGGATACTGAAGCTTTCTTT
>-|many|TRBJ2-1|TRBV20-1
CSAREVFAYNEQFF
TGCAGTGCTAGAGAGGTATTCGCCTACAATGAGCAGTTCTTC
>TRBD1|many|TRBJ1-2|TRBV20-1
CSAHPRQGYYGYTF
TGCAGTGCTCACCCCCGACAGGGATATTATGGCTACACCTTC
>-|many|TRBJ1-2|TRBV7-9
CASSTGGFYGYTF
TGTGCCAGCAGCACAGGAGGGTTCTATGGCTACACCTTC
>TRBD1|-|TRBJ1-2|TRBV18
CASSPLRDRGGAFYGYTF
TGTGCCAGCTCACCTCTTCGGGACAGGGGGGGAGCCTTCTATGGCTACACCTTC
>TRBD1|many|TRBJ2-3|TRBV6-6
CASRKGQGRGTDTQYF
TGTGCCAGCAGGAAAGGACAGGGGCGAGGCACAGATACGCAGTATTTT
>-|many|TRBJ2-7|TRBV29-1
CSVFKQGFGYEQYF
TGCAGCGTGTTCAAACAGGGATTCGGGTACGAGCAGTACTTC
>-|-|TRBJ1-4|TRBV4-1
CASSVPLATNEKLFF
TGCGCCAGCAGCGTCCCCCTCGCAACTAATGAAAAACTGTTTTTT
>-|many|TRBJ2-7|TRBV4-1
CASGGDEQYF
TGCGCCAGCGGTGGGGACGAGCAGTACTTC
>-|many|TRBJ2-7|TRBV20-1
CSALGLTAHGVGEQYF
TGCAGTGCCCTTGGACTTACAGCTCATGGTGTCGGCGAGCAGTACTTC
>TRBD1|many|TRBJ2-5|TRBV5-1
CASTGQRQETQYF
TGCGCCAGCACGGGACAGCGACAAGAGACCCAGTACTTC
>-|few|TRBJ2-1|TRBV20-1
CSAILAVHNEQFF
TGCAGTGCTATATTAGCGGTCCACAATGAGCAGTTCTTC
>-|many|TRBJ2-5|TRBV7-6
CASSYGHNQETQYF
TGTGCCAGCAGCTACGGACATAACCAAGAGACCCAGTACTTC
>-|many|TRBJ2-5|TRBV20-1
CSARSGAPQETQYF
TGCAGTGCTAGGTCGGGGGCCCCCCAAGAGACCCAGTACTTC
>-|many|TRBJ1-6|TRBV14
CASTRAPNSPLHF
TGTGCCAGTACCCGGGCCCCCAATTCACCCCTCCACTTT